This T cell receptor (beta chain) comes out of a study of T cells after yellow fever vaccination. Turning to the study itself: Libraries from low-cell-number fractions were prepared with the SMART-Seq v4 Ultra Low Input RNA kit.

This clonotype was detected a few times. What it binds is unknown. From the 5' RACE reads, TCRdb called clonotypes with MiXCR, one entry per CDR3 protein. This sample yields a few hundred thousand distinct CDR3 sequences, of which 6.9% are seen a single time; approximately 0.85% belongs to the top ten. Germline values: CDR1 GTSNPN, CDR2 SVGIG (reference sequence). V gave up 4 bases and J gave up 0 bases; unmatched junction bases: 0. CDR3 size: 14 residues. General observations from the study: Reappearance after the booster was observed for most primary-vaccination clones (about 97% CD4, more than 70% CD8).

This TCR was recovered from a man aged 25-45 years who received the YFV17D yellow fever vaccine. Source: CD4+ T cells sorted from PBMCs, taken 15 days after the yellow fever booster vaccination. This sequence joins TRBV30 and TRBJ2-1; 10 nucleotides match TRBD2. The CDR3 region is CAWTSGSSYNEQFF. CDR3 DNA: TGTGCCTGGACTAGCGGGAGCTCCTACAATGAGCAGTTCTTC.